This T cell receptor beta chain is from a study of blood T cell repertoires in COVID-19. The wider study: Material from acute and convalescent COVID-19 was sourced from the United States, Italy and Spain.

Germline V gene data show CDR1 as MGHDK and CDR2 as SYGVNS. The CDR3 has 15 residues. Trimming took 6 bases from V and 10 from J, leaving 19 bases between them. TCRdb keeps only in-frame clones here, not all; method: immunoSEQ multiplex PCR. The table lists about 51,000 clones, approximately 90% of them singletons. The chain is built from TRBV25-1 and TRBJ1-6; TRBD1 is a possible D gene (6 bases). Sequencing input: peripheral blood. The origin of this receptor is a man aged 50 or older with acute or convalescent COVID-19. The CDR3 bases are TGTGCCAGCAGACCCGGTGGCAGGGGAGAATCACCCCTCCACTTT. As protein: CASRPGGRGESPLHF.